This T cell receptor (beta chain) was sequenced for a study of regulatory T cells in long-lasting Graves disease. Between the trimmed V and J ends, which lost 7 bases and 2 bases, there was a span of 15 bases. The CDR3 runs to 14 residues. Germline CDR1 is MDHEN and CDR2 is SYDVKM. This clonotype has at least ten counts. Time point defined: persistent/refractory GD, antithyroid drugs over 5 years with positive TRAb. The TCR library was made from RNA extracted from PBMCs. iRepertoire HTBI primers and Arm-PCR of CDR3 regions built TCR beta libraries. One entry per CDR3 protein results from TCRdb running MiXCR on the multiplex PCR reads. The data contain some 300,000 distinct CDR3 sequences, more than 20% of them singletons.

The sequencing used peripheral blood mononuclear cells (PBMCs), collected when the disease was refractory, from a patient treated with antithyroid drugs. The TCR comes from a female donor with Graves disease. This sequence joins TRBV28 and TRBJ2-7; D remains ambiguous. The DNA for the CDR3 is TGTGCCAGCAATTCCGAAAACGCGGCCTACGAGCAGTACTTC. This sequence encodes CASNSENAAYEQYF.